These T cell receptor beta chains were read from a single sample in a study of T cell responses to AZD1222 COVID-19 vaccine. Sequencing used immunoSEQ multiplex PCR; TCRdb keeps in-frame clones, though not all of them. Here the sample spans 200,000 or so clones, about 86% being singletons. Sample: peripheral blood, taken on day 0 of AZD1222 vaccination. The origin of the receptors is an adult in good health. Each CDR3 is given with its conserved first and last residue.

J gene | V gene | CDR3 protein
TRBJ2-5 | TRBV7-6 | CASSSRRGQETQYF
TRBJ2-7 | TRBV12-3/TRBV12-4 | CASRGPNLHEQYF
TRBJ2-7 | TRBV27 | CASSFGLGYEQYF
TRBJ2-7 | TRBV11-1 | CASSFEGHEQYF
TRBJ2-1 | TRBV7-9 | CASSLSLPSGGDNEQFF
TRBJ1-2 | TRBV6-5 | CAVHNYGYTF
TRBJ2-7 | TRBV18 | CASSPYDAIYEQYF
TRBJ1-4 | TRBV11-2 | CASSQQGTGVEKLFF
TRBJ2-7 | TRBV12-3/TRBV12-4 | CASSLVVTGRDF
TRBJ2-1 | TRBV7-2 | CASSLGHTGVSQFF
TRBJ1-3 | TRBV19 | CAASQTASGNTIYF
TRBJ2-7 | TRBV11-2 | CASSFSGASYEQYF
TRBJ2-6 | TRBV5-1 | CASSDRPSSGANVLTF
TRBJ2-1 | TRBV13 | CASSALSGGRHNEQFF
TRBJ2-7 | TRBV2 | CAIWSMSYEQYF
TRBJ2-2 | TRBV5-1 | CASSVQGTGTGELFF
TRBJ1-2 | TRBV2 | CASSGQGIYGYTF
TRBJ1-4 | TRBV3-1/TRBV3-2 | CASSLAGQGNEKLFF
TRBJ2-7 | TRBV7-9 | CASSLNSNSYEQYF
TRBJ2-2 | TRBV4-3 | CASSPNLNGGELFF
TRBJ1-1 | TRBV6-5 | CASSDRDRGGPEAFF
TRBJ2-1 | TRBV7-2 | CASSPERGAYNEQFF
TRBJ1-1 | TRBV27 | CASSPWTGENTEAFF
TRBJ1-6 | TRBV3-1/TRBV3-2 | CASSQAAGSNSPLHF
TRBJ2-5 | TRBV12-3/TRBV12-4 | CASSRFVEETQYF
TRBJ2-3 | TRBV4-3 | CASSQVSAQYF
TRBJ2-2 | TRBV5-4 | CASSPGASTGELFF
TRBJ1-3 | TRBV5-1 | CASSLSPTTNTIYF
TRBJ1-3 | TRBV6-5 | CASSYTATGTGNTIYF
TRBJ2-5 | TRBV3-1/TRBV3-2 | CASSQMPGHGQETQYF
TRBJ2-1 | TRBV14 | CASSQAFNEQFF
TRBJ1-5 | TRBV10-2 | CASSELTVLGGHQPQHF